The 14 T cell receptor beta chains in this list originate from one sample, sequenced in a study of blood T cell repertoires in COVID-19. Assay used: immunoSEQ multiplex PCR; TCRdb lists only in-frame clones, some missing. The sample has about 270,000 clones, around 81% seen once. Sequences were obtained from peripheral blood. These receptors were collected from a woman aged 60-70 years with active or convalescent COVID-19.

The genes are TRBV29-1 and TRBJ1-2, with 8 bases that match TRBD1. V shed 6 bases and J 4 bases; nucleotides not matched to a gene: 7. This CDR3 contains 13 residues. The germline gives CDR1 SQVTM, CDR2 ANQGSEA. CDR3 nucleotides: TGCAGCGTGGGGACAGGTGAGGGCTATGGCTACACCTTC. It yields the protein CSVGTGEGYGYTF.

J is TRBJ1-1 and V is TRBV7-2, with a tentative D call TRBD1 (6 bases). This CDR3 spans 16 amino acids. Germline V lookup: CDR1 SGHTA, CDR2 FQGNSA. V lost 2 bases and J 2 bases, leaving 15 bases between the germline ends. The CDR3, as DNA: TGTGCCAGCAGCTTATCCCGGCCACAGGGAAACACTGAAGCTTTCTTT. This codes for CASSLSRPQGNTEAFF.

The V and J genes are TRBV12-2 and TRBJ1-5; the table's D call TRBD1 went unverified against the DNA. TRBV12-2 represents a pseudogene. CDR3 length: 17 amino acids. CDR3: CARPPRIGWTLNQPQHF. CDR3 in DNA: TGTGCAAGACCCCCGAGAATAGGTTGGACACTCAATCAGCCCCAGCATTTT.

The count of this clone is one. The rearrangement joins TRBV7-2 to TRBJ2-5; TRBD1 is a possible D gene (5 bases). The CDR3 loop spans 15 amino acids. V was cut by 5 bases and J by 4 bases, with 17 bases left in between. Germline CDR1 and CDR2: SGHTA and FQGNSA. The CDR3 DNA reads TGTGCCAGCAGCCCTCAGGGTGGTGATCGAGAGACCCAGTACTTC. Translation gives CASSPQGGDRETQYF.

In its sample, this clone was seen once. The rearrangement links TRBV19 to TRBJ1-4; D uncertain. This CDR3 has 13 residues. Trimming pared 6 bases from V and 0 bases from J, leaving 5 bases between. Germline CDR1 and CDR2: LNHDA and SQIVND (reference sequence). The CDR3 DNA follows: TGTGCCAGTAGGACAACAACTAATGAAAAACTGTTTTTT. This translates into CASRTTTNEKLFF.

The V gene is TRBV10-1, the J gene TRBJ2-7; D may be TRBD1 (6 bases). V lost 4 bases to trimming and J lost 5 bases, with 12 bases between them. The germline V gene encodes CDR1 WNHNN and CDR2 SYGVQD (reference sequence). The CDR3 runs 13 residues. CDR3 loop: CASSGWGPHEQYF. CDR3 in DNA: TGCGCCAGCAGTGGGTGGGGGCCCCACGAGCAGTACTTC.

This chain connects TRBV25-1 to TRBJ1-4; 10 bases match TRBD1. Losses at the gene ends were 6 bases for V and 8 bases for J; bases not matched to a gene: 3. The CDR3 is 13 residues long. In germline, CDR1 is MGHDK, CDR2 SYGVNS. In DNA, the CDR3 is TGTGCCAGCAGGACAGGGGGCGCGGAAAAACTGTTTTTT. Protein: CASRTGGAEKLFF.

The gene calls are TRBV7-3 and TRBJ2-5, with 8 bases lining up with TRBD2. The CDR3 contains 14 residues. The germline CDR1 and CDR2 sequences are SGHTA and FQGTGA. Unmatched junction bases numbered 9, after V lost 5 bases and J lost 7 bases. As DNA, the CDR3 is TGTGCCAGCAGCCAACTAGCGGCCTGGGGGACCCAGTACTTC. It encodes CASSQLAAWGTQYF.

This clone was recorded at least ten times. The genes are TRBV19 and TRBJ1-1; D is undetermined. The CDR3 covers 14 residues. Germline assignment: CDR1 LNHDA and CDR2 SQIVND (reference sequence). V was clipped by 6 bases and J by 1 base, with 12 bases between them. The CDR3 reads CASRWARRNTEAFF. The CDR3 nucleotides read TGTGCCAGTAGATGGGCAAGACGGAACACTGAAGCTTTCTTT.

V usage is TRBV20-1 and J usage is TRBJ1-3, with TRBD1 matching over 7 bases. This CDR3 is 11 amino acids long. The germline CDR1 and CDR2 sequences are DFQATT and SNEGSKA (reference sequence). V shed 8 bases, J shed 6 bases, and the junction held 4 bases outside the gene matches. The CDR3 is CSWGQKNTIYF. DNA of the CDR3: TGCAGTTGGGGACAGAAAAACACCATATATTTT.

CDR3 amino acids: CASSPGQTTNTEAFF. The CDR3 nucleotides are TGTGCCAGCAGCCCGGGACAAACCACGAACACTGAAGCTTTCTTT. The V call is TRBV5-5, the J call TRBJ1-1, with D possibly being TRBD1 (6 bases). This CDR3 spans 15 amino acids. The germline CDR1 and CDR2 sequences are SGHKS and YYEKEE (reference sequence). V shed 4 bases and J shed 1 base, with 14 bases lying between them.

Written as DNA, the CDR3 is TGTGCCAGCTCACCACGGACTAGGTCGATCGATGAGCAGTTCTTC. It is translated as CASSPRTRSIDEQFF. The chain joins TRBV18 to TRBJ2-1, with TRBD2 matching over 7 bases. This CDR3 has 15 amino acids. Germline assignment: CDR1 KGHSH and CDR2 LQKENI. V shed 1 base, J shed 8 bases, and the junction held 8 bases outside the gene matches. The full variable domain, in which reference TRBV18 and TRBJ2-1 provide the parts outside the CDR3, is NAGVMQNPRHLVRRRGQEARLRCSPMKGHSHVYWYRQLPEEGLKFMVYLQKENIIDESGMPKERFSAEFPKEGPSILRIQQVVRGDSAAYFCASSPRTRSIDEQFFGPGTRLTVL.

The chain combines TRBV30 with TRBJ1-2; no definite D call. Germline V gene lookup returns CDR1 GTSNPN and CDR2 SVGIG (reference sequence). V was shortened by 2 bases and J by 8 bases, with 12 bases between the two germline ends. The CDR3 loop spans 12 amino acids. The CDR3 coding sequence is TGTGCCTGGAGTATAGAGGCCGGGGGCTACACCTTC. Amino acids: CAWSIEAGGYTF.

The J gene is TRBJ2-3, the V gene TRBV10-3, with TRBD2 matching 10 bases. Losses at the gene ends were 2 bases for V and 4 bases for J; bases not matched to a gene: 6. Germline loops: CDR1 ENHRY, CDR2 SYGVKD. The CDR3 runs 16 residues. The CDR3 region has the DNA TGTGCCATCAGTGAGAGTCGAGCGGGGGGGCCAGATACGCAGTATTTT. The encoded protein is CAISESRAGGPDTQYF.